This paragraph covers one T cell receptor (beta chain) sequence. How the authors handled the data: Cell counts per sample came from amplifying reference gene primers. Clones were read by immunoSEQ multiplex PCR, and TCRdb kept only the in-frame ones, dropping some. That table furnishes V, J and clone size, whereas the DNA furnished D and trimming. The table has 200,000 to 250,000 clones, approximately 91% seen once. The sample originates from a study of blood T cell repertoires in COVID-19. CDR1 is SGHTA and CDR2 is FQGNSA in the germline V gene. V lost 5 bases, J lost 5 bases, and 14 bases stayed unmatched. The CDR3 covers 16 residues.

The sample taken for sequencing was peripheral blood. This TCR derives from an older woman with acute or convalescent COVID-19. This chain links TRBV7-2 with TRBJ2-5; TRBD1 aligns across 7 bases. The CDR3: CASSPSTGPMGETQYF. CDR3 DNA sequence: TGTGCCAGCAGCCCATCGACAGGGCCCATGGGTGAGACCCAGTACTTC.